The next 2 T cell receptor beta chains were all read from a single sample in a study of T cells in Graves' hyperthyroidism and ophthalmopathy. From RNA transcripts, TCR beta CDR3 regions were amplified. HTBI primers were used for first-round RT-PCR of the TCR CDR3. TCRdb used MiXCR to reprocess the multiplex PCR reads, holding one entry per CDR3 protein. Of approximately 590,000 distinct CDR3 sequences listed, roughly 46% were seen once; the top ten hold about 7.9%. The sample comprised peripheral blood or thyroid tissue (not recorded which). Receptor source: a woman younger than 30 with Graves' hyperthyroidism.

The chain uses TRBV29-1 and TRBJ2-5, with TRBD1 identical over 9 bases. The CDR3 has 14 residues. V trimming: 5 bases; J trimming: 5 bases; junction bases outside the gene matches: 9. The germline CDR1 and CDR2 sequences are SQVTM and ANQGSEA. DNA of the CDR3: TGCAGCGTTCGCAGGGACAGGGTAGGGGAGACCCAGTACTTC. Translated, it gives CSVRRDRVGETQYF.

This clonotype was observed at least ten times. The conserved closing phenylalanine or tryptophan is absent in this CDR3, likely reflecting a read error. It is unclear where the CDR3 begins or ends on the DNA, so no DNA is shown, and the CDR3 is as TCRdb lists it. The V call is TRBV7-2, the J call TRBJ2-5; the table calls TRBD2, which could not be checked here. CDR1 and CDR2 (germline): SGHTA, FQGNSA. The CDR3 adds up to 13 amino acids, both ends counted. The CDR3: CASSLEAGGRVWL.